These T cell receptor beta chains were read from a single sample in a study of blood T cells in healthy people across ages. In TCRdb, the 5' RACE reads were re-called with MiXCR into one record per CDR3 protein. The data show around 1,500,000 distinct CDR3 sequences, 28% seen once. Sequenced input: blood. The source is a woman in her 30s in good health. Both conserved end residues are trimmed from each CDR3.

V gene	J gene	CDR3 protein
TRBV29-1	TRBJ2-1	SVEPGRDEQF
TRBV20-1	TRBJ1-5	SAWDRNSNQPQH
TRBV6-5	TRBJ2-3	ASSYSVGGYTDTQY
TRBV28	TRBJ1-4	ASSSAGQGNEKLF
TRBV9	TRBJ2-1	ASSVGVNEQF
TRBV6-1	TRBJ2-7	ASSEGPGTGRSYEQY
TRBV7-2	TRBJ2-4	ASSLDGTGAFSAKNIQY
TRBV7-2	TRBJ2-1	ASSPLDSGRTRWF
TRBV7-3	TRBJ1-5	ASRFDRASNQPQH
TRBV25-1	TRBJ2-3	ASSEAHSTDTQY
TRBV2	TRBJ1-5	ASSQQGSYNRPQH
TRBV3-1	TRBJ1-2	ASSQVPGSVGYT
TRBV7-9	TRBJ2-4	AIEGSGGIQY
TRBV5-1	TRBJ2-6	ASSLDTGGANVLT
TRBV10-3	TRBJ2-7	AANRGTGKGSSYEQY
TRBV20-1	TRBJ2-6	SARDLLGGSGANVLT
TRBV29-1	TRBJ2-5	SASTSGVQETQY
TRBV20-1	TRBJ2-7	SASDSGAPYEQY
TRBV4-3	TRBJ2-5	ASSQALVQETQY
TRBV29-1	TRBJ1-2	SVMTGEFGYT
TRBV10-3	TRBJ1-1	AIRGTASPEAF
TRBV28	TRBJ2-1	ASSSGEDEQF
TRBV3-1	TRBJ2-1	ASSLGSTHEQF
TRBV12-3/TRBV12-4	TRBJ1-5	ASSLETLGQPQH
TRBV12-5	TRBJ2-7	ASDRSGAYEQY
TRBV7-9	TRBJ2-6	ASSTSPGGANVLT
TRBV5-6	TRBJ2-3	ASVTGAGMTDTQY
TRBV12-3/TRBV12-4	TRBJ2-7	ASSPLGGILY
TRBV20-1	TRBJ2-7	SAPGTSDDEQY
TRBV10-3	TRBJ1-2	AVSGEGDYRGYT
TRBV6-1	TRBJ1-1	ATQERGMNTEAF
TRBV7-2	TRBJ2-7	ASSQGGPIYEQY
TRBV12-3/TRBV12-4	TRBJ2-7	ASNRQGLDEQY
TRBV28	TRBJ2-7	ASSLTVDSYEQY
TRBV9	TRBJ2-7	ASSVDITYEQY
TRBV7-2	TRBJ2-5	ASSTPPGLAGKETQY
TRBV2	TRBJ2-5	ARGGGGETQY
TRBV10-1	TRBJ2-5	ASARGRQETQY
TRBV20-1	TRBJ1-1	SAKEAGPNTEAF
TRBV20-1	TRBJ2-1	SARYRGLAGVGYEQF
TRBV29-1	TRBJ2-3	SVEEVPGSGEHTDTQY
TRBV15	TRBJ2-2	ATRGSDTGELF
TRBV6-6	TRBJ1-5	ASSYERLNQPQH
TRBV20-1	TRBJ1-1	SAREDRRTNTEAF
TRBV10-2	TRBJ2-7	ASSESSAGGPDEQY